Each of the 5 T cell receptor beta chains below was sequenced from the same sample in a study of radiation and T cells in renal cell carcinoma. Treatment meaning: 15 Gy SBRT to primary tumor, nephrectomy 4 weeks later. Repertoires were generated with immunoSEQ multiplex PCR, while TCRdb's copy carries only in-frame clones and drops some. Here the sample spans 15,000 to 20,000 clones, about 64% being singletons. The input for sequencing was tumor tissue, taken from a patient whose treatment included radiotherapy and nephrectomy. The receptors were gathered from a woman in her seventies with renal cell carcinoma.

This chain links TRBV9 with TRBJ2-2; D possibly corresponds to TRBD1 (5 bases). Germline loops: CDR1 SGDLS, CDR2 YYNGEE. CDR3 size: 13 residues. V was pared by 2 bases and J by 5 bases, with 7 bases between. In DNA, the CDR3 is TGTGCCAGCAGCGTCGGACATACCGGGGAGCTGTTTTTT. Translated: CASSVGHTGELFF.

This chain uses TRBV27 with TRBJ2-7, with TRBD1 identical over 9 bases. Trimming at V came to 6 bases and at J to 4 bases, leaving 4 bases not matched to a gene. The CDR3 extends over 13 amino acids. In germline, CDR1 is MNHEY, CDR2 SMNVEV (reference sequence). CDR3 protein: CASSRTGAYEQYF. The CDR3 DNA reads TGTGCCAGCAGCCGGACAGGGGCGTACGAGCAGTACTTC.

The V call is TRBV27, the J call TRBJ1-3; D call uncertain. CDR1 and CDR2 from the germline V gene are MNHEY and SMNVEV (reference sequence). CDR3 length: 15 amino acids. Trimming took off 2 bases at V and 0 bases at J, with 8 bases between the two ends. Written as DNA, the CDR3 is TGTGCCAGCAGTTTAGGACGGAACTCTGGAAACACCATATATTTT. Its translation: CASSLGRNSGNTIYF.

By sample fraction, this clone is medium-sized (0.01 to 0.1%). This rearrangement joins TRBV6-1 to TRBJ1-2, with 8 bases identical to TRBD1. The J segment lost 5 bases and the V segment lost 5 bases, leaving 10 bases of the junction unmatched. The CDR3 loop spans 15 amino acids. Germline loops: CDR1 MNHNS, CDR2 SASEGT. DNA of the CDR3: TGTGCCAGCAGTAAAAAGACAGGGGCCAGTTATGGCTACACCTTC. Amino acids: CASSKKTGASYGYTF.

This clone has more than one count but fewer than ten. The V gene is TRBV16, the J gene TRBJ1-1, with a weak D call TRBD1 (5 bases). CDR1 KGHSY and CDR2 FQNENV come from the germline V gene. Trimming removed 4 bases at V and 5 bases at J, with 8 bases between. This CDR3 is built from 12 residues. The CDR3 spells CASSRGETEAFF. CDR3 nucleotides: TGTGCCAGCAGCCGAGGGGAGACTGAAGCTTTCTTT.